Shown below are 12 T cell receptor beta chains from a single sample sequenced in a study of post-analysis software for immune sequencing data. No antigen has been assigned to these receptors. Researchers reported that TCR beta cDNA libraries carried unique molecular identifiers. Each CDR3 protein is one row after TCRdb ran MiXCR on the PCR reads. This table has roughly 800,000 distinct CDR3 sequences, approximately 53% appearing once. Study-wide results and limits: There were a handful of TRBV segments more frequent in patients than controls, and TRBV5-6, TRBV5-1 and TRBV20-1 were among them.

The specimen was blood. The origin of the receptors is a girl under 18 with multiple sclerosis.

This chain joins TRBV2 and TRBJ2-3, with TRBD2 matching over 13 bases. With 6 bases clipped from V and 3 bases from J, the junction kept 12 bases outside the gene matches. CDR1 SNHLY and CDR2 FYNNEI come from the germline V gene. The CDR3 consists of 18 residues. CDR3 nucleotide sequence: TGTGCCAGCAGCTTTCCGGGACTAGCGGGAATTGGAACAGATACGCAGTATTTT. Amino acid sequence: CASSFPGLAGIGTDTQYF.

CDR3 DNA: TGCGCCAGCAGCTTGGCACCACCGGGACAGGGCGGCTACACCTTC. Its translation is CASSLAPPGQGGYTF. V gene TRBV5-1 combines with J gene TRBJ1-2; TRBD1 agrees at 9 bases. The CDR3 length is 15 residues. Germline V gene data show CDR1 as SGHRS and CDR2 as YFSETQ. J gave up 8 bases and V 0 bases, and 8 bases lay outside the gene matches.

The V gene is TRBV20-1, the J gene TRBJ2-1; 10 bases fit TRBD2. The germline gives CDR1 DFQATT, CDR2 SNEGSKA (reference sequence). The trim removed 2 bases at V and 0 bases at J, leaving 4 bases unmatched. The CDR3 extends over 16 amino acids. CDR3 bases: TGCAGTGCTAGACACAGCGGGGGGGCCTCCTACAATGAGCAGTTCTTC. Translated, it gives CSARHSGGASYNEQFF.

The chain is built from TRBV24-1 and TRBJ2-7; 7 bases are a match to TRBD1. V lost 5 bases, J lost 2 bases, and 11 bases stayed unmatched. CDR1 is KGHDR, CDR2 SFDVKD, per germline. The CDR3 is made up of 16 amino acids. The CDR3 nucleotides are TGTGCCACCAGTGCCGACAGTCGGGACAGACCCTACGAGCAGTACTTC. Translation: CATSADSRDRPYEQYF.

This chain links TRBV10-1 with TRBJ2-3, with 11 bases matching TRBD2. CDR3 length equals 16 residues. After removal of 6 bases from V and 2 bases from J, the junction contained 7 bases not matched to a gene. Germline lookup yields CDR1 WNHNN and CDR2 SYGVQD (reference sequence). For the CDR3, the DNA is TGCGCCAGCAGCAGAGAGGGACTAGCGGACACAGATACGCAGTATTTT. Translated: CASSREGLADTDTQYF.

This clonotype was counted only a few times. This chain uses TRBV29-1 with TRBJ1-1; TRBD1 aligns across 9 bases. The CDR3 extends over 13 amino acids. The V segment lost 7 bases and the J segment 2 bases; nucleotides outside the gene matches: 5. Germline CDR1 and CDR2: SQVTM and ANQGSEA. The CDR3 region has the DNA TGCAGCGCCGGACAGGGGACTAACACTGAAGCTTTCTTT. Its protein is CSAGQGTNTEAFF.

This sequence joins TRBV27 and TRBJ1-5; D is perhaps TRBD1 (5 bases). V lost 3 bases, J lost 0 bases, and 12 bases lay in between. The CDR3 covers 16 residues. Looked up from germline, CDR1 is MNHEY and CDR2 is SMNVEV (reference sequence). CDR3 in DNA: TGTGCCAGCAGTTTGGAAGGGGCACTTAGCAATCAGCCCCAGCATTTT. Its translation: CASSLEGALSNQPQHF.

The chain joins TRBV5-1 to TRBJ2-1; D not certain. CDR1 SGHRS and CDR2 YFSETQ come from the germline V gene. The length of the CDR3 is 13 residues. Trimming took 4 bases from V and 0 from J, leaving 5 bases between them. The CDR3 DNA follows: TGCGCCAGCAGCGGGGTCTCCTACAATGAGCAGTTCTTC. This gives the protein CASSGVSYNEQFF.

The chain recombines TRBV5-1 with TRBJ1-2; 7 bases agree with TRBD1. V lost 4 bases and J lost 1; bases outside the gene matches: 7. Germline CDR1 and CDR2: SGHRS and YFSETQ. CDR3 length: 15 amino acids. The DNA of the CDR3 is TGCGCCAGCAGCCGCGGGACAGCCGTTAACTATGGCTACACCTTC. Its protein product is CASSRGTAVNYGYTF.

The chain joins TRBV10-3 to TRBJ2-3, with unresolved D. Germline V CDR1 and CDR2: ENHRY, SYGVKD. This CDR3 has 16 amino acids. The germline V and J ends were trimmed by 0 bases and 2 bases, with 12 bases remaining between them. The CDR3 sequence: CAISESPGGSTDTQYF. The CDR3 nucleotides are TGTGCCATCAGTGAGTCGCCCGGCGGCTCCACAGATACGCAGTATTTT.

This clonotype came up a few times. The gene calls are TRBV6-5 and TRBJ2-7; D is perhaps TRBD1 (5 bases). From germline, CDR1 is MNHEY and CDR2 SVGAGI. The CDR3 is made up of 14 amino acids. Trimming took 0 bases from V and 3 from J, leaving 9 bases between them. In DNA form, the CDR3 reads TGTGCCAGCAGTTACTCACAGGCTTTCTACGAGCAGTACTTC. Translation: CASSYSQAFYEQYF.

This clonotype was observed a few times. This rearrangement joins TRBV11-2 to TRBJ2-7, with D possibly TRBD2 on 5 matching bases. V was cut by 6 bases and J by 1 base, with 13 bases left in between. Germline CDR1 is SGHAT and CDR2 is FQNNGV. The CDR3 is made up of 14 amino acids. CDR3 bases: TGTGCCAGCAGTTCTTTTCCGGGGTCCTACGAGCAGTACTTC. The encoded protein is CASSSFPGSYEQYF.